The present TCR beta chain was sequenced within a study of blood T cell repertoires in COVID-19. Study-level information: Material from acute and convalescent COVID-19 was sourced from the United States, Italy and Spain. PBMCs, B-cell-depleted T cells, or T cells were the source of the cDNA or gDNA that made up the material.

Using immunoSEQ multiplex PCR, the repertoire was profiled, and TCRdb retains in-frame clones only, with some absent. The repertoire includes approximately 100,000 clones, about 90% of them detected once, and more than 9% sits in the top ten. The germline V gene encodes CDR1 SGHAT and CDR2 FQDESV (reference sequence). V lost 6 bases, J lost 4 bases, and 12 bases lay in between. The length of the CDR3 is 13 residues. The receptor's source is a woman aged 25 to 45 with acute or convalescent COVID-19. The gene calls are TRBV11-1 and TRBJ1-1; D gene uncertain. Sequencing was carried out using peripheral blood. This CDR3 reads CASSSRPGTEAFF. The CDR3 DNA sequence: TGTGCCAGCAGTTCCCGTCCGGGCACTGAAGCTTTCTTT.